The rows below give T cell receptor beta chains drawn from one sample of a study of T cell responses to AZD1222 COVID-19 vaccine. This table comes from immunoSEQ multiplex PCR, and its TCRdb copy is limited to in-frame clones, with some not included. The profile shows 96,000 or so clones, 89% of them singletons. This specimen was peripheral blood, taken on day 0 of AZD1222 vaccination. The receptors shown here come from an adult in good health. The CDR3 runs from the conserved cysteine through the conserved F or W. A D gene is named only where the DNA matches it firmly. The size of a clone is reported for some rows only, either as once, few or many, or as a class for expanded clones.

15	once	TRBV4-3	TRBJ1-6	TRBD1	CASSQGNRGYSPLHF	TGCGCCAGCAGCCAAGGTAACAGGGGGTATTCACCCCTCCACTTT
18	.	TRBV6-2/TRBV6-3	TRBJ1-5	TRBD1	CASSYSGGNIYSNQPQHF	TGTGCCAGCAGTTACTCAGGGGGCAACATTTATAGCAATCAGCCCCAGCATTTT
13	.	TRBV28	TRBJ2-1	.	CASSPQGRGFQFF	TGTGCCAGCAGTCCGCAGGGGCGGGGGTTTCAGTTCTTC
13	.	TRBV2	TRBJ1-1	TRBD1	CASSRDSNTEAFF	TGTGCCAGCTCCAGGGACAGTAACACTGAAGCTTTCTTT
12	.	TRBV12-3/TRBV12-4	TRBJ1-2	.	CASSPFNNGYTF	TGTGCCAGCAGTCCCTTTAATAATGGCTACACCTTC
15	once	TRBV3-1/TRBV3-2	TRBJ1-2	.	CASSQGYAHAGGYTF	TGTGCCAGCAGCCAGGGGTACGCCCATGCTGGTGGCTACACCTTC
16	.	TRBV28	TRBJ1-4	TRBD1	CASSFPQGVGNEKLFF	TGTGCCAGCAGTTTTCCCCAGGGGGTCGGAAATGAAAAACTGTTTTTT
15	.	TRBV5-1	TRBJ2-2	.	CASSLVPRGTGELFF	TGCGCCAGCAGCTTGGTTCCCCGCGGCACCGGGGAGCTGTTTTTT
12	once	TRBV6-2/TRBV6-3	TRBJ1-2	TRBD1	CASSQGAYGYTF	TGTGCCAGCAGTCAGGGGGCGTATGGCTACACCTTC
13	.	TRBV7-2	TRBJ1-4	.	CASSIRPGEKLFF	TGTGCCAGCAGCATCCGACCGGGGGAAAAACTGTTTTTT
12	.	TRBV12-3/TRBV12-4	TRBJ1-6	.	CATSRGDSPLHF	TGTGCCACCAGCCGGGGGGATTCACCCCTCCACTTT
16	.	TRBV6-5	TRBJ1-5	TRBD1	CASSLQGVGYNQPQHF	TGTGCCAGCAGTTTACAGGGGGTCGGATACAATCAGCCCCAGCATTTT
13	.	TRBV2	TRBJ2-2	.	CASGVGHGGELFF	TGTGCCAGCGGCGTGGGACATGGCGGGGAGCTGTTTTTT
15	.	TRBV27	TRBJ2-7	.	CASSSTRDTLYEQYF	TGTGCCAGCAGTTCCACCCGGGACACTCTCTACGAGCAGTACTTC
13	.	TRBV29-1	TRBJ1-4	TRBD1	CSVEGTGGEKLFF	TGCAGCGTTGAAGGGACAGGGGGGGAAAAACTGTTTTTT
15	.	TRBV28	TRBJ2-2	.	CASSSRVRGTGELFF	TGTGCCAGCAGCTCCCGGGTTCGGGGCACCGGGGAGCTGTTTTTT
13	.	TRBV7-3	TRBJ2-2	.	CASSLEGAGELFF	TGTGCCAGCAGCTTAGAGGGGGCCGGGGAGCTGTTTTTT
15	.	TRBV7-3	TRBJ2-5	.	CASSLTGLGGETQYF	TGTGCCAGCAGCTTAACAGGACTAGGGGGAGAGACCCAGTACTTC
15	.	TRBV24-1	TRBJ1-2	TRBD1	CATTNSGQGLHGYTF	TGTGCCACCACGAACTCGGGACAGGGTCTTCATGGCTACACCTTC
14	.	TRBV5-1	TRBJ1-4	.	CASSSLSTNEKLFF	TGCGCCAGCAGCTCCCTGTCTACGAATGAAAAACTGTTTTTT
13	.	TRBV11-1	TRBJ1-5	.	CASSLDLGQPQHF	TGTGCCAGCAGCTTAGATCTTGGTCAGCCCCAGCATTTT
15	once	TRBV3-1/TRBV3-2	TRBJ1-2	.	CASSQDWGSSYGYTF	TGTGCCAGCAGCCAAGATTGGGGCAGTTCCTATGGCTACACCTTC
12	.	TRBV4-1	TRBJ1-2	.	CASSQQHYGYTF	TGCGCCAGCAGCCAACAACACTATGGCTACACCTTC
13	.	TRBV7-2	TRBJ1-1	.	CASKHQVNTEAFF	TGTGCCAGCAAACACCAGGTGAACACTGAAGCTTTCTTT
13	.	TRBV7-2	TRBJ2-5	.	CASSLDREETQYF	TGTGCCAGCAGCTTAGACAGGGAAGAGACCCAGTACTTC
19	.	TRBV7-3	TRBJ2-2	.	CASSLKSVGSGGKTGELFF	TGTGCCAGCAGCTTAAAGTCGGTGGGTAGCGGCGGAAAGACCGGGGAGCTGTTTTTT
13	.	TRBV6-5	TRBJ1-5	.	CASRWTDNQPQHF	TGTGCCAGCAGGTGGACGGACAATCAGCCCCAGCATTTT
15	.	TRBV5-6	TRBJ2-5	.	CASSLLSAERETQYF	TGTGCCAGCAGCCTCTTGAGCGCAGAGAGGGAGACCCAGTACTTC
16	once	TRBV11-2	TRBJ2-7	TRBD2	CASSLTSGGFSYEQYF	TGTGCCAGCAGCTTAACTAGCGGGGGGTTCTCCTACGAGCAGTACTTC
13	few	TRBV7-8	TRBJ1-1	.	CASSAQAGTEAFF	TGTGCCAGCAGCGCTCAGGCGGGCACTGAAGCTTTCTTT
16	.	TRBV30	TRBJ1-6	.	CAWSALGDPRVSPLHF	TGTGCCTGGAGTGCCTTAGGGGATCCCCGCGTTTCACCCCTCCACTTT
14	.	TRBV9	TRBJ1-5	.	CASSGGSWDQPQHF	TGTGCCAGCAGCGGGGGGTCCTGGGATCAGCCCCAGCATTTT
12	.	TRBV13	TRBJ1-1	.	CASSLRGPEAFF	TGTGCCAGCAGCCTACGGGGACCTGAAGCTTTCTTT
14	.	TRBV7-2	TRBJ2-1	TRBD2	CASFRGGFYNEQFF	TGTGCCAGCTTTCGGGGGGGGTTTTACAATGAGCAGTTCTTC
16	.	TRBV15	TRBJ1-3	.	CATSRDKTDSGNTIYF	TGTGCCACCAGCAGAGATAAGACAGACTCTGGAAACACCATATATTTT
17	.	TRBV6-6	TRBJ2-6	.	CASSRTSTGSGANVLTF	TGTGCCAGCAGTCGCACCTCGACTGGCTCTGGGGCCAACGTCCTGACTTTC
14	.	TRBV10-3	TRBJ1-1	.	CAISEYQGNTEAFF	TGTGCCATCAGTGAATATCAGGGGAACACTGAAGCTTTCTTT
13	.	TRBV28	TRBJ1-1	.	CASRSTVNTEAFF	TGTGCCAGCAGGTCGACAGTGAACACTGAAGCTTTCTTT
15	.	TRBV6-5	TRBJ1-2	.	CASSQQAAGRKGYTF	TGTGCCAGCAGTCAGCAGGCGGCCGGGAGGAAGGGCTACACCTTC
15	.	TRBV19	TRBJ2-3	TRBD2	CASSPSGGGTDTQYF	TGTGCCAGTAGTCCTAGCGGGGGAGGCACAGATACGCAGTATTTT
14	.	TRBV28	TRBJ1-1	.	CASNVGGSNTEAFF	TGTGCCAGCAATGTGGGGGGTTCCAACACTGAAGCTTTCTTT
14	.	TRBV6-6	TRBJ2-7	.	CASRDLLLGGEQYF	TGTGCCAGCAGGGACCTACTTCTGGGGGGCGAGCAGTACTTC
14	.	TRBV5-1	TRBJ1-1	.	CASSNFFGNTEAFF	TGCGCCAGCAGCAATTTTTTTGGGAACACTGAAGCTTTCTTT
14	.	TRBV9	TRBJ2-3	TRBD1	CASSVDQGADTQYF	TGTGCCAGCAGCGTAGATCAGGGGGCAGATACGCAGTATTTT
14	.	TRBV11-2	TRBJ1-1	.	CASSLDLVNSEAFF	TGTGCCAGCAGCTTAGATCTGGTGAATAGTGAAGCTTTCTTT
15	once	TRBV15	TRBJ1-2	.	CATSRDITGDYGYTF	TGTGCCACCAGCAGAGATATTACAGGCGACTATGGCTACACCTTC
15	.	TRBV11-3	TRBJ2-5	TRBD2	CASSLGGEVRETQYF	TGTGCCAGCAGCCTCGGGGGGGAAGTTCGGGAGACCCAGTACTTC
16	.	TRBV9	TRBJ1-6	.	CASASGLGTANSPLHF	TGTGCCAGCGCCTCCGGTTTAGGGACGGCCAATTCACCCCTCCACTTT
14	few	TRBV1	TRBJ1-6	.	CTSSQAGNNSPLHF	TGCACCAGCAGCCAAGCCGGTAATAATTCACCCCTCCACTTT
15	.	TRBV27	TRBJ2-1	TRBD1	CASSLRGQGYNEQFF	TGTGCCAGCAGTTTAAGAGGACAGGGATACAATGAGCAGTTCTTC
13	.	TRBV4-3	TRBJ1-1	TRBD1	CASSQRTGAEAFF	TGCGCCAGCAGCCAACGGACAGGGGCTGAAGCTTTCTTT
15	.	TRBV11-3	TRBJ2-2	TRBD1	CASSHRDRATGELFF	TGTGCCAGCAGCCACCGGGACAGGGCTACCGGGGAGCTGTTTTTT
13	.	TRBV28	TRBJ1-2	.	CASSLVSGHGYTF	TGTGCCAGCAGTTTGGTTTCAGGGCATGGCTACACCTTC
14	.	TRBV9	TRBJ1-6	.	CASSLRQNNSPLHF	TGTGCCAGCAGCCTCAGGCAAAATAATTCACCCCTCCACTTT
13	.	TRBV19	TRBJ1-6	TRBD1	CASSTDRDSPLHF	TGTGCCAGTAGTACGGACAGGGACTCACCCCTCCACTTT
14	.	TRBV7-9	TRBJ2-3	.	CASSTRDGTDTQYF	TGTGCCAGCAGCACCCGGGACGGGACAGATACGCAGTATTTT
12	.	TRBV28	TRBJ1-1	.	CASSFKVPEAFF	TGTGCCAGCAGTTTTAAGGTTCCTGAAGCTTTCTTT